The clone carrying this T cell receptor (beta chain) was counted at least ten times. Its antigen is currently unknown. Construction of the TCRbeta library involved unique molecular identifiers. A single record per CDR3 protein comes from TCRdb applying MiXCR to the PCR reads. The repertoire includes 600,000 to 700,000 distinct CDR3 sequences, under 15% of them detected once, and 0.79% sits in the top ten. The data belong to a study of T-cell reconstitution after alpha-beta-depleted transplantation in children. Findings and caveats of the study: Diversity of TCRbeta at day 60 was high in some patients, arising from surviving recipient T cells and thymic progenitors. Counts and diversity of T cells one year after transplant came mostly from newly produced T cells. Reports say that about two months after transplant, the alpha-beta T cells came out of several hundred graft clones that had expanded.

The sequence was obtained from a girl aged 2-15 years with congenital amegakaryocytic thrombocytopenia, due to receive a stem cell transplant. Sample: PBMCs, taken before TCRalphabeta/CD19-depleted stem cell transplant.

The CDR3 region is CATSDFGRTGELFF. The CDR3 coding sequence is TGTGCCACCAGTGATTTCGGGAGAACCGGGGAGCTGTTTTTT. The chain has TRBV24-1 and TRBJ2-2; a weak D match, TRBD2 (6 bases). Germline assignment: CDR1 KGHDR and CDR2 SFDVKD. Trimming took 1 base from V and 5 from J, leaving 7 bases between them. This CDR3 is built from 14 residues.